This entry lists 5 T cell receptor beta chains sequenced from one sample in a study of cytomegalovirus exposure and HLA in healthy donors. In the PCR, 60 Vbeta and 13 Jbeta primers were used. Assay used: immunoSEQ multiplex PCR; TCRdb lists only in-frame clones, some missing. The sample records roughly 120,000 clones, around 72% being singletons. Sequencing input: PBMCs. Every receptor here comes from a woman aged 40-49 years in good health and CMV-seropositive.

The V gene is TRBV2, the J gene TRBJ1-4; 7 nucleotides line up with TRBD1. Trimming at V came to 5 bases and at J to 5 bases, leaving 8 bases not matched to a gene. This CDR3 contains 15 residues. Per germline, CDR1 SNHLY and CDR2 FYNNEI. The CDR3 nucleotides read TGTGCCAGCAGTCGTTTCGGGACAGAGAATGAAAAACTGTTTTTT. Its protein is CASSRFGTENEKLFF.

This chain joins TRBV4-1 and TRBJ2-5; 8 bases map to TRBD2. J gave up 2 bases and V 1 base, and 6 bases lay outside the gene matches. Germline CDR1 and CDR2: MGHRA and YSYEKL. The CDR3 extends over 16 amino acids. CDR3 amino acids: CASSQVGSGIQETQYF. The DNA of the CDR3 is TGCGCCAGCAGCCAAGTAGGTAGCGGGATTCAAGAGACCCAGTACTTC.

J is TRBJ1-1 and V is TRBV29-1; D unresolved. The CDR3 contains 14 residues. V lost 7 bases to trimming and J lost 1 base, with 16 bases between them. The germline gives CDR1 SQVTM, CDR2 ANQGSEA. In nucleotides, the CDR3 is TGCAGCGGACTCTGGAGGGCGGGGAACACTGAAGCTTTCTTT. This encodes CSGLWRAGNTEAFF.

The rearrangement links TRBV9 to TRBJ1-2; D is ambiguous. Trimming cost V 4 bases and J 8 bases, with 15 bases left between them. The CDR3 spans 13 residues. Germline lookup yields CDR1 SGDLS and CDR2 YYNGEE. The CDR3 is CASSPSGRYGYTF. The DNA for the CDR3 is TGTGCCAGCAGCCCCTCGGGGAGGTACGGCTACACCTTC.

This clone showed up just once. This chain uses TRBV9 with TRBJ2-5; 8 positions agree with TRBD1. In germline, CDR1 is SGDLS, CDR2 YYNGEE. This CDR3 region has 15 residues. Germline trimming cut 0 bases from V and 4 bases from J; bases unmatched to any gene: 5. The CDR3 bases are TGTGCCAGCAGCGTAGATGGTACAGGGGGAGAGACCCAGTACTTC. This sequence encodes CASSVDGTGGETQYF.